This T cell receptor beta chain was captured by sequencing in a study of T cell repertoires in cytomegalovirus infection. Study overall: Public TCR beta signatures indicated both CMV infection and matching HLA type. Whole-study results and caveats: Ex vivo responses were dominated by HLA-C-restricted CMV-specific TCR beta clonotypes.

This clonotype was picked up many times. Its antigen is not known. TCRdb itself ran the reads through MiXCR, one entry per CDR3 protein. The sample records 740,000 or so distinct CDR3 sequences, roughly 36% being singletons. CDR1 is SGHTA, CDR2 FQGNSA, per germline. CDR3 size: 16 residues. The germline V and J ends were trimmed by 2 bases and 2 bases, with 13 bases remaining between them. The chain recombines TRBV7-2 with TRBJ1-5, with D uncertain. Sequencing used PBMCs. The clonotype was recovered from a human donor in good health (CMV status not recorded). Some clones in this sample may be carry-over from other donors' samples. CDR3 residues: CASSLWFSAGNQPQHF. Written as DNA, the CDR3 is TGTGCCAGCAGCTTATGGTTTAGCGCGGGCAATCAGCCCCAGCATTTT.